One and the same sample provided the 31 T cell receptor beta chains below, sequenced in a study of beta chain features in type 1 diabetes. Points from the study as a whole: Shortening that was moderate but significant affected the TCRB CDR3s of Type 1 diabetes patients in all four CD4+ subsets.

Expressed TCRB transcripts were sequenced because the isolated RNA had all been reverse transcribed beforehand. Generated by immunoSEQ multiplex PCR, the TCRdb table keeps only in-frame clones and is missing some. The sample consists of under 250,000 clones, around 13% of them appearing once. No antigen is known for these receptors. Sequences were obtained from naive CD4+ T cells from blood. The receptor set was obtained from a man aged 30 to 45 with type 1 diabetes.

CDR3 sequence: CASSLLYGGRTDTQYF. DNA for the CDR3: TGCGCCAGCAGCCTACTTTATGGGGGCCGGACAGATACGCAGTATTTT. The rearrangement uses TRBV5-1 and TRBJ2-3; maybe TRBD1 (6 bases). Trimming removed 4 bases from V and 3 bases from J, with 18 bases in between. The CDR3 is made up of 16 amino acids. From germline, CDR1 is SGHRS and CDR2 YFSETQ.

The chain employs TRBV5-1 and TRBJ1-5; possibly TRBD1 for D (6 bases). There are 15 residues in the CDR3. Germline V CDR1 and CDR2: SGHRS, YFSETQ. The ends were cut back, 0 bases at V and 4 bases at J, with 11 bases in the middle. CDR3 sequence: CASSLDGTKNQPQHF. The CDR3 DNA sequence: TGCGCCAGCAGCTTGGATGGGACAAAAAATCAGCCCCAGCATTTT.

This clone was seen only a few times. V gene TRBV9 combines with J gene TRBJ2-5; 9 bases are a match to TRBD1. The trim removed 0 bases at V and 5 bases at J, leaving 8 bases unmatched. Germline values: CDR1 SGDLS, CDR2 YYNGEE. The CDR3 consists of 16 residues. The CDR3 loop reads CASSVVPGTGKETQYF. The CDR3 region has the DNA TGTGCCAGCAGCGTAGTCCCAGGGACAGGGAAGGAGACCCAGTACTTC.

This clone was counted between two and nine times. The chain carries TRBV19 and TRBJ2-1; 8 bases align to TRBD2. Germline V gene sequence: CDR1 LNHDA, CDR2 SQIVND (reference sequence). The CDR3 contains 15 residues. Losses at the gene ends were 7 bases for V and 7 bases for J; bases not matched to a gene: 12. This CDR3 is CASTVSGGPRNEQFF. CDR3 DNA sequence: TGTGCCAGTACCGTTTCGGGAGGGCCTAGAAATGAGCAGTTCTTC.

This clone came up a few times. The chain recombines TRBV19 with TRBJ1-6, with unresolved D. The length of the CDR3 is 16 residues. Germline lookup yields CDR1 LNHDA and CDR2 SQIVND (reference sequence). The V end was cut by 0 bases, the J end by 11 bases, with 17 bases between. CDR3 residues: CASSIEAAASQTPLHF. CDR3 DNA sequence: TGTGCCAGTAGTATAGAGGCGGCAGCCTCCCAAACACCCCTCCACTTT. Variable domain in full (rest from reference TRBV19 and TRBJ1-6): DGGITQSPKYLFRKEGQNVTLSCEQNLNHDAMYWYRQDPGQGLRLIYYSQIVNDFQKGDIAEGYSVSREKKESFPLTVTSAQKNPTAFYLCASSIEAAASQTPLHFGNGTRLTVT.

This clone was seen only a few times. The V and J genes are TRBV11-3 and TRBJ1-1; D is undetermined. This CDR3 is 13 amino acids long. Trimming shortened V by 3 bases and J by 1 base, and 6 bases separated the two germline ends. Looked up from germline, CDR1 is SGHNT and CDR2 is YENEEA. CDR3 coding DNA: TGTGCCAGCAGCTTGCAGCGGAACACTGAAGCTTTCTTT. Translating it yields CASSLQRNTEAFF.

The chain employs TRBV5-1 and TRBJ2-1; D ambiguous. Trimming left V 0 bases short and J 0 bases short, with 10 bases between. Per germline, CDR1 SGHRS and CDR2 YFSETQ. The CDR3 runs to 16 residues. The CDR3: CASSLVYLSSYNEQFF. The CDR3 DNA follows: TGCGCCAGCAGCTTGGTTTATTTGAGCTCCTACAATGAGCAGTTCTTC.

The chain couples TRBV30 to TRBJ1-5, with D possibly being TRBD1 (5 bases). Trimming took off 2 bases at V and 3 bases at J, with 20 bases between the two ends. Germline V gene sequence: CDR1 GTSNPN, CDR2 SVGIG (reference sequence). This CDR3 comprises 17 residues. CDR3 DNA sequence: TGTGCCTGGAGTCTCACCAGTCCCGGACATCTCAATCAGCCCCAGCATTTT. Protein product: CAWSLTSPGHLNQPQHF.

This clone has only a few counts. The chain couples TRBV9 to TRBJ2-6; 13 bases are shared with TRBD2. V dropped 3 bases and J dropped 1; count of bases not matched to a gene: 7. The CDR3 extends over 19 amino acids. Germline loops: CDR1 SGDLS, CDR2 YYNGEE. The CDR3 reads CASSGTSGSNKSGANVLTF. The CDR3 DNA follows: TGTGCCAGCAGCGGGACTAGCGGGAGCAATAAATCTGGGGCCAACGTCCTGACTTTC.

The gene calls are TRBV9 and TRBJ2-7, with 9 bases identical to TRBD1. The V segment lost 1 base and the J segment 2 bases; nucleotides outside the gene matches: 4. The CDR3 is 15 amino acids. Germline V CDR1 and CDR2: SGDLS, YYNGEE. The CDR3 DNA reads TGTGCCAGCAGCGTATCAGACAGGGGGGCCTACGAGCAGTACTTC. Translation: CASSVSDRGAYEQYF.

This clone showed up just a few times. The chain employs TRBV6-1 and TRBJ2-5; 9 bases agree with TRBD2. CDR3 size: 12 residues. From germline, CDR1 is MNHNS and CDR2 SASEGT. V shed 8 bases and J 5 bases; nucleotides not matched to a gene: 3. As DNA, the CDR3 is TGTGCCAGCTCCGGGACTAGCGAGACCCAGTACTTC. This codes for CASSGTSETQYF.

CDR3 loop: CASSLGLAGANNEQFF. CDR3 bases: TGTGCCAGCAGCTTAGGACTAGCGGGGGCGAACAATGAGCAGTTCTTC. This chain uses TRBV11-2 with TRBJ2-1, with 12 bases lining up with TRBD2. The CDR3 is 16 amino acids. J was trimmed by 5 bases and V by 1 base; bases with no gene match: 3. The V gene's germline CDR1 is SGHAT and CDR2 FQNNGV.

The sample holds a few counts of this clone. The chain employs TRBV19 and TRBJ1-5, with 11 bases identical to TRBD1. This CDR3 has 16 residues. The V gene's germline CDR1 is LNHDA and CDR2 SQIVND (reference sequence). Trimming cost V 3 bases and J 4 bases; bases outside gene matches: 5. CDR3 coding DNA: TGTGCCAGTAGTATTGAGGGACAGGGGGGAAATCAGCCCCAGCATTTT. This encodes CASSIEGQGGNQPQHF.

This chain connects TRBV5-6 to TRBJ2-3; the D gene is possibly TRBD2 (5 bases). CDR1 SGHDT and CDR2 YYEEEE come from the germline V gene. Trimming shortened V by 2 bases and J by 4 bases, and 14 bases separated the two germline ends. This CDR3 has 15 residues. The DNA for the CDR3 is TGTGCCAGCAGCTTACCCGGCCACGGGGCAGATACGCAGTATTTT. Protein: CASSLPGHGADTQYF.

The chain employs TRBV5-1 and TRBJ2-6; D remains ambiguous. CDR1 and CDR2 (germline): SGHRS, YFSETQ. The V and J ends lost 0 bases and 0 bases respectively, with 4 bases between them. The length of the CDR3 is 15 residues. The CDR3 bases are TGCGCCAGCAGCTTGGACGGCTCTGGGGCCAACGTCCTGACTTTC. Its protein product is CASSLDGSGANVLTF.

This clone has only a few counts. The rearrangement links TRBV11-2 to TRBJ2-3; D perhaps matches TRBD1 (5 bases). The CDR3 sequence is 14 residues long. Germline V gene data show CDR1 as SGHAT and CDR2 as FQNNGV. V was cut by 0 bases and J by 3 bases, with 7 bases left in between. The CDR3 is CASSLDRATDTQYF. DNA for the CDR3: TGTGCCAGCAGCTTAGACAGGGCTACAGATACGCAGTATTTT.

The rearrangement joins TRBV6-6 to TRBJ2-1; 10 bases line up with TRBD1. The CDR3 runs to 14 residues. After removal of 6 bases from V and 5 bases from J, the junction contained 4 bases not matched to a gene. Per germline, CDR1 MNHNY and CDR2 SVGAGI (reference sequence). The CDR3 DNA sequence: TGTGCCAGCAGGGGGGACAGGGGAAACAATGAGCAGTTCTTC. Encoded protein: CASRGDRGNNEQFF.

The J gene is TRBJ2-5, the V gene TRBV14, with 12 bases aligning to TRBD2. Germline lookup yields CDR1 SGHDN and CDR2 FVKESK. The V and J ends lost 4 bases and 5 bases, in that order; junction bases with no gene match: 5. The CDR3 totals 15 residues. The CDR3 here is CASSRWLAGGETQYF. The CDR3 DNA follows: TGTGCCAGCAGCCGGTGGCTAGCGGGAGGGGAGACCCAGTACTTC.

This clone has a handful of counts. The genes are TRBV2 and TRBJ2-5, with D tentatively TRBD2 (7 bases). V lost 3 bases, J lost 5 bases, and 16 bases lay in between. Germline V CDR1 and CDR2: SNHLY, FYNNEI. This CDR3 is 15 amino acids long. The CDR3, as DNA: TGTGCCAGCAGTGATTCTAGGGGGGGGCCGGAGACCCAGTACTTC. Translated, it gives CASSDSRGGPETQYF.

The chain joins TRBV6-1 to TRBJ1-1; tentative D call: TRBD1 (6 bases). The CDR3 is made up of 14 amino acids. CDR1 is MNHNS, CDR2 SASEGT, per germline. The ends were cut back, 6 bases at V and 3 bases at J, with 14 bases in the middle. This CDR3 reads CASRPGQGHTEAFF. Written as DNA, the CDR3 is TGTGCCAGCAGACCAGGTCAGGGGCACACTGAAGCTTTCTTT.

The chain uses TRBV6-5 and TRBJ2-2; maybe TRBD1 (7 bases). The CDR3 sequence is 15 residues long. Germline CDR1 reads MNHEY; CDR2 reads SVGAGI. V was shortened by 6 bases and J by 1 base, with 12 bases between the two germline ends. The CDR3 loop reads CASRRGQLNTGELFF. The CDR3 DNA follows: TGTGCCAGCAGGCGGGGACAGCTGAACACCGGGGAGCTGTTTTTT.

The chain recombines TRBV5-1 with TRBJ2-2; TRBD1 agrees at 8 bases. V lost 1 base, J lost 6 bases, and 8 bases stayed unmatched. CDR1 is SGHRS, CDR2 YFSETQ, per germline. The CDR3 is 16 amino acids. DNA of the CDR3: TGCGCCAGCAGCTTGACTGGACAGGGTGACCCCGGGGAGCTGTTTTTT. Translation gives CASSLTGQGDPGELFF.

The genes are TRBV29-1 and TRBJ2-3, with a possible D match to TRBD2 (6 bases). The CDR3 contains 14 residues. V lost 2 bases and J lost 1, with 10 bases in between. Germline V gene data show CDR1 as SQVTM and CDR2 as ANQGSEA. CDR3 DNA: TGCAGCGTTGAACTCGGGAGTGGCACAGATACGCAGTATTTT. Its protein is CSVELGSGTDTQYF.

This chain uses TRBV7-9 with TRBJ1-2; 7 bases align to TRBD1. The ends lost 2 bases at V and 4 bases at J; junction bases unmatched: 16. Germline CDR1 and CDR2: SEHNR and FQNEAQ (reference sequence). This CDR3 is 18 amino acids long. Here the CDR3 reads CASSLPPGGFPPLYGYTF. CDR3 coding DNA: TGTGCCAGCAGCTTACCCCCAGGGGGGTTCCCCCCTCTCTATGGCTACACCTTC. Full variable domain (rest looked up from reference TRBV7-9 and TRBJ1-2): DTGVSQNPRHKITKRGQNVTFRCDPISEHNRLYWYRQTLGQGPEFLTYFQNEAQLEKSRLLSDRFSAERPKGSFSTLEIQRTEQGDSAMYLCASSLPPGGFPPLYGYTFGSGTRLTVV.

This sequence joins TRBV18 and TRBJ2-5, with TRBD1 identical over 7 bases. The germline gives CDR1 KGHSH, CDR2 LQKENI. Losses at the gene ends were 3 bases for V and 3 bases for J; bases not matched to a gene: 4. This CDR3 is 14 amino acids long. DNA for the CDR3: TGTGCCAGCTCACCCCGACAGGGCAAAGAGACCCAGTACTTC. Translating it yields CASSPRQGKETQYF.

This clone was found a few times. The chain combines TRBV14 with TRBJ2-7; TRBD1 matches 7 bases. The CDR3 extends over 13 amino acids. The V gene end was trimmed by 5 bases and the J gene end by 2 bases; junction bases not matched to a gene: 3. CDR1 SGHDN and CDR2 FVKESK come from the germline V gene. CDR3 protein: CASSYTGAYEQYF. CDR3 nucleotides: TGTGCCAGCAGCTACACAGGGGCCTACGAGCAGTACTTC.

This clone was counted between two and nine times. CDR3 DNA: TGTGCCAGCAGCCTTCTAGCGGGGGGTCATAATGAGCAGTTCTTC. Translating it yields CASSLLAGGHNEQFF. The chain is built from TRBV5-5 and TRBJ2-1; 11 nucleotides align to TRBD2. J lost 7 bases, V lost 4 bases, and 7 bases had no gene match. Germline values: CDR1 SGHKS, CDR2 YYEKEE (reference sequence). The CDR3 loop spans 15 amino acids.

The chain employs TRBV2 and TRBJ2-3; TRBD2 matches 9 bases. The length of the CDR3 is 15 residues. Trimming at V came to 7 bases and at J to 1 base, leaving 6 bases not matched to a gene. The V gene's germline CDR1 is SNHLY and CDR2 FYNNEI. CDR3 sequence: CASTRLAAGTDTQYF. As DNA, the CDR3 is TGTGCCAGCACCAGACTAGCGGCTGGCACAGATACGCAGTATTTT.

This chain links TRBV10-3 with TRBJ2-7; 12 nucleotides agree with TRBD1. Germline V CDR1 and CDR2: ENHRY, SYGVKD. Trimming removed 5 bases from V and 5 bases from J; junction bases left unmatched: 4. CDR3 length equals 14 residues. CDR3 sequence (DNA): TGTGCCATCAGTCCGGGACAGGGGGCCAACGAGCAGTACTTC. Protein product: CAISPGQGANEQYF.

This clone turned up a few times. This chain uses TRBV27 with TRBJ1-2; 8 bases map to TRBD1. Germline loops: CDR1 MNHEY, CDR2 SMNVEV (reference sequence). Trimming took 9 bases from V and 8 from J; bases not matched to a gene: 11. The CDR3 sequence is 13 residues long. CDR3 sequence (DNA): TGTGCCAGTAGGGGTTCACAGGGGGGCGGCTACACCTTC. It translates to CASRGSQGGGYTF.

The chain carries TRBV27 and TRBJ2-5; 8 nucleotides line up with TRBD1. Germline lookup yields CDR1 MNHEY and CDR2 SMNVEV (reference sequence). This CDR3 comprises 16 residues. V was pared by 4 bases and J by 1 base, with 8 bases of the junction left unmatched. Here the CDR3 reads CASSSLRDRSQETQYF. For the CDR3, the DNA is TGTGCCAGCAGTTCCCTCCGGGACAGGAGCCAAGAGACCCAGTACTTC.